This T cell receptor (beta chain) was observed in a study of blood T cell repertoires in COVID-19. As for the study in general: Sites in the United States, Italy and Spain provided acute and convalescent COVID-19 samples.

Researchers sorted participants into cohorts using their self-reported clinical history. Exposed participants encountered a COVID-19 case during the 2 weeks preceding study entry. Original handling: Estimation of nucleated cell counts relied on the amplification of reference gene primers. The data were produced by immunoSEQ multiplex PCR, yet TCRdb's version contains in-frame clones alone and is incomplete. V, J and clone size are taken as reported in that table, and D and trimming were inferred from the DNA itself. The table has around 250,000 clones, 80% to 90% seen once. This CDR3 comprises 13 residues. Germline CDR1 reads SGHTS; CDR2 reads YDEGEE. V lost 4 bases to trimming and J lost 10 bases, with 17 bases between them.

The gene calls are TRBV5-8 and TRBJ1-2; D not certain. The receptor was isolated from a woman between 40 and 55 years old who had been exposed to COVID-19. The sequencing sample was made of PBMCs or T cells enriched from blood (not recorded which). DNA of the CDR3: TGTGCCAGCAGCCCGGGTCCTCTTACTATCTACACCTTC. Its protein product is CASSPGPLTIYTF.